This is a list of T cell receptor beta chains from one sample in a study of blood T cell repertoires in COVID-19. Assay used: immunoSEQ multiplex PCR; TCRdb lists only in-frame clones, some missing. This sample yields 200,000 to 250,000 clones, of which approximately 80% are seen a single time; about 8.3% belongs to the top ten. The sample was peripheral blood. Every receptor here comes from a woman older than 75 with COVID-19, enrolled during active disease. The CDR3 runs from the conserved cysteine through the conserved F or W. A D gene is named only where the DNA matches it firmly. Size is omitted from some rows. Given values are once, few, many or a class for expanded clones.

d_call	j_call	v_call	clone_size	cdr3_aa	cdr3_nt
TRBD2	TRBJ2-2	TRBV6-5	-	CASSSGSYGELFF	TGTGCCAGCAGTAGCGGGAGTTACGGGGAGCTGTTTTTT
TRBD1	TRBJ2-5	TRBV3-1/TRBV3-2	-	CASSFWGQQETQYF	TGTGCCAGCAGCTTTTGGGGACAGCAAGAGACCCAGTACTTC
-	TRBJ1-6	TRBV7-2	-	CASSLAGQGWRPLHF	TGTGCCAGCAGCTTAGCGGGGCAGGGCTGGAGACCCCTCCACTTT
TRBD1	TRBJ2-2	TRBV5-6	-	CASSLRDRAGELFF	TGTGCCAGCAGCCTGAGAGACAGGGCCGGGGAGCTGTTTTTT
TRBD1	TRBJ2-7	TRBV2	-	CASIRDRGTYEQYF	TGTGCCAGCATACGGGACAGGGGAACCTACGAGCAGTACTTC
-	TRBJ1-6	TRBV7-8	-	CASSLGGHHRNSPLHF	TGTGCCAGCAGCTTAGGGGGACATCACAGGAATTCACCCCTCCACTTT
-	TRBJ2-3	TRBV6-5	-	CASSRVFTDTQYF	TGTGCCAGCAGCCGCGTTTTTACCGATACGCAGTATTTT
-	TRBJ1-1	TRBV5-4	-	CASSLSQGRTEAFF	TGTGCCAGCAGCTTGTCCCAGGGTAGGACTGAAGCTTTCTTT
-	TRBJ2-1	TRBV20-1	-	CSARASREQFF	TGCAGTGCTAGAGCCTCCAGGGAGCAGTTCTTC
TRBD2	TRBJ2-3	TRBV4-2	few	CASSQEGLAGAGSIDTQYF	TGTGCCAGCAGCCAAGAAGGACTAGCGGGGGCCGGGAGTATAGATACGCAGTATTTT
-	TRBJ2-7	TRBV5-1	-	CASSPVGGYEQYF	TGCGCCAGCAGCCCAGTGGGGGGCTACGAGCAGTACTTC
-	TRBJ2-1	TRBV5-1	-	CASSFDSGSYNEQFF	TGCGCCAGCAGCTTTGACTCGGGGTCCTACAATGAGCAGTTCTTC
-	TRBJ1-2	TRBV7-9	-	CASSLGTRGGIYGYTF	TGTGCCAGCAGCTTGGGTACCCGAGGGGGAATCTATGGCTACACCTTC
-	TRBJ1-2	TRBV21-1	-	CASSRPGDQHGYTF	TGTGCCAGCAGCCGACCGGGAGATCAACATGGCTACACCTTC
TRBD2	TRBJ2-1	TRBV2	-	CASVVTGGSREQFF	TGTGCCAGCGTGGTGACGGGAGGGTCGCGGGAGCAGTTCTTC
TRBD1	TRBJ2-1	TRBV5-1	-	CASSLSPGTGRSEQFF	TGCGCCAGCAGCTTAAGCCCCGGGACAGGGCGTAGCGAGCAGTTCTTC
-	TRBJ1-2	TRBV25-1	-	CASSEYGAGFYGYTF	TGTGCCAGCAGTGAATATGGGGCCGGATTCTATGGCTACACCTTC
-	TRBJ2-7	TRBV5-4	-	CASSLDRTTYEQYF	TGTGCCAGCAGCCTCGACAGGACCACCTACGAGCAGTACTTC
-	TRBJ1-1	TRBV7-2	-	CASRYRALGTEAFF	TGTGCCAGCAGGTACAGGGCCCTGGGGACTGAAGCTTTCTTT
-	TRBJ1-5	TRBV4-1	-	CASSQGQVDQPQHF	TGCGCCAGCAGCCAAGGACAGGTTGATCAGCCCCAGCATTTT
-	TRBJ1-2	TRBV29-1	-	CSVEHKRAYGYTF	TGCAGCGTTGAACATAAGAGGGCCTATGGCTACACCTTC
TRBD1	TRBJ2-7	TRBV6-2/TRBV6-3	once	CASSRTGGFNEQYF	TGTGCCAGCAGCCGGACAGGGGGTTTCAACGAGCAGTACTTC
TRBD2	TRBJ2-1	TRBV4-1	-	CASSQAIAGGFDEQFF	TGCGCCAGCAGCCAAGCAATAGCGGGGGGATTCGATGAGCAGTTCTTC
-	TRBJ1-6	TRBV12-3/TRBV12-4	few	CASSPGGNSPLHF	TGTGCCAGCAGTCCGGGGGGAAATTCACCCCTCCACTTT
TRBD1	TRBJ2-7	TRBV7-9	-	CASSPSPGTALYEQYF	TGTGCCAGCAGCCCCAGTCCCGGGACAGCCCTCTACGAGCAGTACTTC
-	TRBJ2-5	TRBV5-4	-	CASSNQRGGETQYF	TGTGCCAGCAGTAACCAGAGGGGGGGAGAGACCCAGTACTTC
-	TRBJ1-5	TRBV4-1	-	CASSRGFNSNQPQHF	TGCGCCAGCAGCCGCGGTTTTAATAGCAATCAGCCCCAGCATTTT
-	TRBJ1-3	TRBV15	-	CATSRGSLAVRAGNTIYF	TGTGCCACCAGCAGAGGGTCCCTGGCAGTTCGGGCTGGAAACACCATATATTTT